This TCR beta chain appears in the sequencing data of a study of identical twins. TCRdb ran MiXCR on the 5' RACE reads and lists one entry per CDR3 protein. The repertoire holds about 190,000 distinct CDR3 sequences, with about 15% as singletons. Study-wide points: Cross-sectional statistics, not tracking of the same donors, supported the conclusions.

As regards this clonotype: Its antigen is not known.

The CDR3 is 13 amino acids. Germline lookup yields CDR1 SGHTA and CDR2 FQGNSA. V lost 5 bases and J lost 10, with 15 bases in between. These same data were also listed under a study on T cells expressing NK-cell markers.

Sequencing used CD8+ T cells sorted from blood. The chain couples TRBV7-2 to TRBJ2-1, with D tentatively TRBD1 or TRBD2 (5 bases each). The TCR originated in a woman under 30 in good health. Here the CDR3 reads CASSPGMRGEQFF. CDR3 nucleotide sequence: TGTGCCAGCAGCCCCGGAATGAGGGGCGAGCAGTTCTTC. Combining the CDR3 with reference TRBV7-2 and TRBJ2-1 gives the whole variable domain GAGVSQSPSNKVTEKGKDVELRCDPISGHTALYWYRQSLGQGLEFLIYFQGNSAPDKSGLPSDRFSAERTGGSVSTLTIQRTQQEDSAVYLCASSPGMRGEQFFGPGTRLTVL.